This TCR beta chain came from a study of Graves' ophthalmopathy and Graves' hyperthyroidism. With a duration under 3 months, ophthalmopathy in the donors showed moderate-to-severe activity, CAS ≥3 and NOSPECS ≥4. From germline, CDR1 is LNHNV and CDR2 YYDKDF (reference sequence). There are 15 residues in the CDR3. Regarding the study as a whole: Most expanded clonotypes from thyroid (those above 0.001 frequency) were also found in blood.

With regard to this clonotype: Its matching antigen is unknown. Relative to the germline gene, one junction end is altered; a read error may explain this.

Beta-chain TCR CDR3 regions were amplified from RNA transcripts. The workflow started with a first-round RT-PCR run with HTBI primers and then moved on to a second-round multiplex PCR. One entry per CDR3 protein, called by TCRdb with MiXCR from the multiplex PCR reads. The repertoire holds about 740,000 distinct CDR3 sequences, with 40% as singletons. This chain joins TRBV15 and TRBJ1-1, with D possibly being TRBD1 (5 bases). Sample: peripheral blood. This receptor was taken from an adult man with Graves' ophthalmopathy. The CDR3 is CATGRGWGGDTEAFF. In DNA, the CDR3 is TGTGCCACCGGCAGAGGATGGGGAGGGGACACTGAAGCTTTCTTT.